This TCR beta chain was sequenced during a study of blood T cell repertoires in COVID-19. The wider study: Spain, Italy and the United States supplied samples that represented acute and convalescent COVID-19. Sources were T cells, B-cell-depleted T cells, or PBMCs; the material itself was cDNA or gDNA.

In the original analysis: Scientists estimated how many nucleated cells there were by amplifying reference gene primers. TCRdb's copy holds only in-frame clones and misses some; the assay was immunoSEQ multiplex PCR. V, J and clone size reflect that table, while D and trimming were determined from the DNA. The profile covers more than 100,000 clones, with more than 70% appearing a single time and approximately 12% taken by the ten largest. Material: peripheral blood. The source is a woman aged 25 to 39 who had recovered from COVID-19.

CDR3 sequence reads: CASTLGTSALFF. In DNA form, the CDR3 reads TGTGCCAGCACCCTCGGGACTAGCGCGCTGTTTTTT. The chain couples TRBV3-1 (or the pseudogene TRBV3-2) to TRBJ2-2; TRBD2 matches 10 bases. With V trimmed by 7 bases and J by 13 bases, 6 bases remained unmatched. Germline CDR1 and CDR2: LGHDT and YNNKEL (reference sequence). The CDR3 runs 12 residues.